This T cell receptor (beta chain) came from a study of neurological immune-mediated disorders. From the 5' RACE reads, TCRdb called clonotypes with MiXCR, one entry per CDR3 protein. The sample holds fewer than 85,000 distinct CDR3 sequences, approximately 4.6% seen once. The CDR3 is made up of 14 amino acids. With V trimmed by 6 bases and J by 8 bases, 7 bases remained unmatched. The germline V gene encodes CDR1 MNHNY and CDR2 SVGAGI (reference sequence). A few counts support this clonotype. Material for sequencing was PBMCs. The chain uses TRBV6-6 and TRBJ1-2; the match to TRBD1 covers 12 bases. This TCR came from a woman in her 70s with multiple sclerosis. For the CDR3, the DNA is TGTGCCAGCAGCCTGGGACAGGGGGCGGGCGGCTACACCTTC. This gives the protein CASSLGQGAGGYTF.